Below are 20 T cell receptor beta chains sequenced from a single sample in a study of immune heterogeneity within non-small cell lung tumors. Bulk tumor gDNA, 550 to 600 ng per sample, served as the TCR template. Multiple widely separated biopsies were taken from each primary tumor at surgery. The study enrolled patients with untreated, newly diagnosed non-small cell lung cancer who underwent curative surgery. Multiplex PCR with 32 V and 13 J primers amplified TCR beta CDR3. One entry per CDR3 protein, called by TCRdb with MiXCR from the multiplex PCR reads. Here the sample spans 6,000 to 8,500 distinct CDR3 sequences, more than 20% being singletons. Material for sequencing was lung tumor tissue. These receptors were collected from a man between 60 and 75 years old with non-small cell lung cancer.

On this clonotype itself: A read error may produce the germline difference seen at one junction end. V gene TRBV7-8 combines with J gene TRBJ2-5; TRBD1 matches at 9 bases. Germline V CDR1 and CDR2: SGHVS, FQNEAQ. There are 17 residues in the CDR3. CDR3 amino acids: CGSSLDAWDRVQETQYF. The CDR3 DNA follows: TGTGGCAGCAGCTTAGATGCCTGGGACAGGGTGCAAGAGACCCAGTACTTC.

By frequency in the sample, this clonotype is medium-sized. The chain links TRBV11-3 to TRBJ2-1, with TRBD2 identical over 7 bases. Germline V gene lookup returns CDR1 SGHNT and CDR2 YENEEA. V shed 0 bases, J shed 0 bases, and the junction held 8 bases outside the gene matches. The CDR3 spans 18 residues. For the CDR3, the DNA is TGTGCCAGCAGCTTAGATAGGGGACTATCCCGCTCCTACAATGAGCAGTTCTTC. Encoded protein: CASSLDRGLSRSYNEQFF. Full variable domain (remainder filled in from reference TRBV11-3 and TRBJ2-1): EAGVVQSPRYKIIEKKQPVAFWCNPISGHNTLYWYLQNLGQGPELLIRYENEEAVDDSQLPKDRFSAERLKGVDSTLKIQPAELGDSAVYLCASSLDRGLSRSYNEQFFGPGTRLTVL.

By sample share, this clonotype is medium-sized. The CDR3 region is CASSSGGGTFF. The CDR3 DNA is TGTGCCAGCAGCTCCGGCGGCGGGACGTTCTTC. This rearrangement joins TRBV11-1 to TRBJ2-1, with D possibly matching TRBD2 (6 bases). Germline V gene data show CDR1 as SGHAT and CDR2 as FQDESV (reference sequence). The V and J ends lost 4 bases and 15 bases respectively, with 13 bases between them. The CDR3 is 11 amino acids.

By its share, this clonotype is medium-sized. The chain couples TRBV15 to TRBJ2-5, with D maybe TRBD1 (6 bases). Trimming cost V 3 bases and J 5 bases, with 10 bases left between them. Germline loops: CDR1 LNHNV, CDR2 YYDKDF (reference sequence). The CDR3 spans 13 residues. CDR3: CATSRGAWETQYF. The CDR3 region has the DNA TGTGCCACCAGCAGGGGGGCCTGGGAGACCCAGTACTTC.

A few counts support this clonotype. Possible read error: a much larger clone is one base away. The genes are TRBV11-3 and TRBJ1-1; TRBD1 aligns across 12 bases. Germline-derived CDR1 and CDR2 are SGHNT and YENEEA. V was pared by 5 bases and J by 5 bases, with 6 bases of the junction left unmatched. The CDR3 contains 15 residues. CDR3 coding DNA: TGTGCCAGCAGCGTGGGACAGGGGGCTGGTACTGAAGCTTTCTTT. Translated, it gives CASSVGQGAGTEAFF.

By proportion, this clonotype is medium-sized. V and J are TRBV20-1 and TRBJ1-2; 8 nucleotides line up with TRBD1. With 6 bases clipped from V and 4 bases from J, the junction kept 7 bases outside the gene matches. Germline CDR1 and CDR2: DFQATT and SNEGSKA (reference sequence). The length of the CDR3 is 13 residues. CDR3 bases: TGCAGTGCCGCCACAGGGGGTCTCTATGGCTACACCTTC. Translating it yields CSAATGGLYGYTF.

With respect to this clonotype: This clone may be a read error of a much larger clone one base away. The chain joins TRBV5-4 to TRBJ2-7; possible D gene TRBD2, 5 bases. This CDR3 is built from 13 residues. Germline V gene sequence: CDR1 SGHNT, CDR2 YYREEE (reference sequence). V shed 1 base and J shed 3 bases, with 8 bases lying between them. The CDR3 here is CASSLSGIYEQYF. CDR3 in DNA: TGTGCCAGCAGCTTGTCGGGGATCTACGAGCAGTACTTC.

The sample holds many counts of this clonotype. CDR3 nucleotide sequence: TGTGCCAGCAGCCCACGGGGGAGGGGGCTTTACGAGCAGTACTTC. This encodes CASSPRGRGLYEQYF. V gene TRBV6-1 combines with J gene TRBJ2-7; TRBD1 or TRBD2 may be the D gene (7 bases each). The CDR3 is 15 amino acids. Per germline, CDR1 MNHNS and CDR2 SASEGT. Trimming left V 6 bases short and J 4 bases short, with 19 bases between.

This clonotype was seen ten or more times. The chain is built from TRBV2 and TRBJ2-5; no reliable D call. The CDR3 is 11 amino acids. Germline CDR1 and CDR2: SNHLY and FYNNEI. The ends were cut back, 4 bases at V and 5 bases at J, with 5 bases in the middle. CDR3: CASSVRETQYF. The CDR3 bases are TGTGCCAGCAGTGTGAGGGAGACCCAGTACTTC.

Regarding this clonotype: A much larger clone lies one base from this, so it may be a read error. The V call is TRBV5-1, the J call TRBJ1-6, with a tentative D call TRBD1 (6 bases). CDR3 length: 15 amino acids. Germline V gene data show CDR1 as SGHRS and CDR2 as YFSETQ. V lost 4 bases and J 5 bases, leaving 13 bases between the germline ends. CDR3 sequence (DNA): TGCGCCAGCAGCCGGGGACAACCCCATAATTCACCCCTCCACTTT. The encoded protein is CASSRGQPHNSPLHF.

With respect to this clonotype: One end of the junction fails to match germline, which may point to a read error. The chain uses TRBV6-4 and TRBJ2-3; 13 nucleotides agree with TRBD2. CDR1 is MRHNA, CDR2 SNTAGT, per germline. The CDR3 length is 15 residues. CDR3 sequence reads: CASSDGTSGTDTLYF. The CDR3, as DNA: TGTGCCAGCAGTGACGGGACTAGCGGGACAGATACGCTGTATTTT.

By share, this clonotype counts as medium-sized. The rearrangement links TRBV9 to TRBJ1-2; TRBD1 matches 9 bases. The CDR3 is 14 amino acids. The V segment lost 4 bases and the J segment 8 bases; nucleotides outside the gene matches: 9. Germline V CDR1 and CDR2: SGDLS, YYNGEE. The CDR3 region has the DNA TGTGCCAGCAGCACCAGACAGGGGGAAGGAGGCTACACCTTC. Translation: CASSTRQGEGGYTF.

This clonotype has at least ten counts. The chain combines TRBV9 with TRBJ2-7; no definite D call. CDR3 length: 15 amino acids. Germline V lookup: CDR1 SGDLS, CDR2 YYNGEE. Between the trimmed V and J ends, which lost 2 bases and 2 bases, there was a span of 14 bases. The CDR3 coding sequence is TGTGCCAGCAGCGTCGATCCTGCGACCCCCTACGAGCAGTACTTC. It translates to CASSVDPATPYEQYF. The entire variable domain, with the rest obtained from reference TRBV9 and TRBJ2-7, is as follows: DSGVTQTPKHLITATGQRVTLRCSPRSGDLSVYWYQQSLDQGLQFLIQYYNGEERAKGNILERFSAQQFPDLHSELNLSSLELGDSALYFCASSVDPATPYEQYFGPGTRLTVT.

This clonotype is medium-sized (0.01 to 0.1%) in the sample. V and J are TRBV2 and TRBJ1-1; 8 bases fit TRBD1. The CDR3 length is 15 residues. The V segment lost 6 bases and the J segment 3 bases; nucleotides outside the gene matches: 9. Per germline, CDR1 SNHLY and CDR2 FYNNEI. The CDR3 nucleotides are TGTGCCAGCAGATACATCGACAGGGGTGACACTGAAGCTTTCTTT. It specifies CASRYIDRGDTEAFF.

On this clonotype itself: A much larger clonotype is one base distant, so this may be a read error. This chain joins TRBV14 and TRBJ2-5; D ambiguous. Looked up from germline, CDR1 is SGHDN and CDR2 is FVKESK. The CDR3 spans 14 residues. The CDR3 here is CPSSQVSSGETQYF. The CDR3 bases are TGTCCCAGCAGCCAAGTCTCTAGTGGAGAGACCCAGTACTTC. The whole variable domain, filled in from reference TRBV14 and TRBJ2-5, reads EAGVTQFPSHSVIEKGQTVTLRCDPISGHDNLYWYRRVMGKEIKFLLHFVKESKQDESGMPNNRFLAERTGGTYSTLKVQPAELEDSGVYFCPSSQVSSGETQYFGPGTRLLVL.

This clonotype was seen ten or more times. This chain links TRBV9 with TRBJ1-1, with D unresolved. CDR3 length equals 17 residues. V lost 0 bases and J lost 6, with 21 bases in between. Germline CDR1 SGDLS, CDR2 YYNGEE. In DNA form, the CDR3 reads TGTGCCAGCAGCGTAGGGGGTAGGGCCCTAATGGGATCTGAAGCTTTCTTT. The encoded protein is CASSVGGRALMGSEAFF.

Of note for this clonotype: A clone one base away is much larger, so this may be a read error. This rearrangement joins TRBV18 to TRBJ1-4; no firm D call. Germline-derived CDR1 and CDR2 are KGHSH and LQKENI. The CDR3 length is 15 residues. The CDR3 reads CSSSPLPSANEKLFF. The CDR3 coding sequence is TGTTCCAGCTCACCATTGCCGTCGGCTAATGAAAAACTGTTTTTT.

With regard to this clonotype: This could be a read error, since a much larger clone is one nucleotide away. This chain joins TRBV4-2 and TRBJ1-4; 10 positions match TRBD1. The germline gives CDR1 LGHNA, CDR2 YNFKEQ. CDR3 size: 18 residues. The CDR3 DNA follows: TGTGCCAGCAGCCAAGATGGGACAGGGGCTACAACTAATAAAAAACTGTTTTTT. It specifies CASSQDGTGATTNKKLFF.

The gene calls are TRBV5-1 and TRBJ2-3, with TRBD2 as a possible D gene (7 bases). Trimming removed 0 bases from V and 0 bases from J, with 8 bases in between. The CDR3 spans 15 residues. Per germline, CDR1 SGHRS and CDR2 YFSETQ. CDR3 sequence: CASSLGGGSTDTQYF. The DNA for the CDR3 is TGCGCCAGCAGCTTGGGGGGGGGCAGCACAGATACGCAGTATTTT.

Regarding this clonotype: A much more abundant neighbour one base away suggests this may be a read error. The chain joins TRBV6-1 to TRBJ2-7, with 7 bases fitting TRBD1. The CDR3 sequence is 13 residues long. Germline V CDR1 and CDR2: MNHNS, SASEGT. The CDR3 spells CPSNEGAPYEQYF. In DNA form, the CDR3 reads TGTCCCAGCAATGAGGGGGCGCCTTACGAGCAGTACTTC.